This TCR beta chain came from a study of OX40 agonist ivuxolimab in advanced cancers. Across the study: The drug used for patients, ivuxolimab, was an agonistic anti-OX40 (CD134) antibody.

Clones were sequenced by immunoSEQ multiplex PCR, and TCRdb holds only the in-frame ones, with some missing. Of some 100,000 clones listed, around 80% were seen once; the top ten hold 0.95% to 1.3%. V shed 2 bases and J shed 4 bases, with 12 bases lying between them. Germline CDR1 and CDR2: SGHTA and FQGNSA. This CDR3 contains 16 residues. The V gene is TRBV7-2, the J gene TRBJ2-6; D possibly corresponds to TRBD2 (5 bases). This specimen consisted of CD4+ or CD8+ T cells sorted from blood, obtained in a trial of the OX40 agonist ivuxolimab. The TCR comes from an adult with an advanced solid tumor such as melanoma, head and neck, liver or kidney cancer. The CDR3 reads CASSLSRAAGANVLTF. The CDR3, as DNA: TGTGCCAGCAGCTTAAGCAGAGCGGCCGGGGCCAACGTCCTGACTTTC.